This T cell receptor (beta chain) is from a study of T cells expressing NK-cell markers. The overall study: HCMV seropositivity marked seven of the eight sequenced donors; one was seronegative.

This CDR3 is built from 12 residues. As to this clonotype: Its specificity is not known.

General study results and limits: Similarly, these clonotypes led the CD3+CD56-NKG2C+ fraction as well in a handful of donors.

From the 5' RACE reads, TCRdb lists one entry per CDR3 protein and no DNA. In total, the table holds 150,000 to 180,000 distinct CDR3 sequences. This receptor was taken from a woman aged 45-60 years in good health. This rearrangement joins TRBV12-3 or TRBV12-4 to TRBJ2-1; TCRdb indicates TRBD1, and absent DNA this call remains unverified. The source material was blood T cells: a sorted CD56 or NKG2C T cell subset, CD4+ or CD8+ T cells, or bulk PBMC T cells (not recorded which). CDR3 residues: CASSPGTNEQFF.